This T cell receptor beta chain was captured in a study of blood T cells in healthy people across ages. Primers used in a second PCR of roughly 7 to 12 cycles were a sample-barcoded 5' primer and a J-beta primer mix. TCRdb reanalysed the 5' RACE reads using MiXCR and keeps one entry per CDR3 protein. The data hold about 1.5 million distinct CDR3 sequences, with roughly 43% observed a single time. There are a few counts of this clonotype. With V trimmed by 9 bases and J by 7 bases, 9 bases remained unmatched. The CDR3 totals 13 residues. The chain links TRBV12-3 or TRBV12-4 to TRBJ2-7, with 10 bases identical to TRBD1. Sample: blood. The origin of this receptor is a woman aged 18-29 years in good health. Here the CDR3 DNA reads TGTGCCAGTAGGGGACAGGGGTTGAATGAGCAGTACTTC. This codes for CASRGQGLNEQYF.